The 13 T cell receptor beta chains listed next were all sequenced from one sample in a study of blood T cell repertoires in COVID-19. Measured with immunoSEQ multiplex PCR; TCRdb has only the in-frame clones, and not every one. The profile shows tens of thousands of clones, approximately 80% of them singletons. Material for sequencing was peripheral blood. All receptors come from a human donor in a cohort sampled during active COVID-19.

The chain recombines TRBV28 with TRBJ2-2; TRBD2 matches at 8 bases. Per the germline V gene, CDR1 is MDHEN and CDR2 is SYDVKM. This CDR3 region has 16 residues. V gave up 3 bases and J gave up 3 bases; unmatched junction bases: 6. This chain's CDR3 is CASSFSSGPYTGELFF. As DNA, the CDR3 is TGTGCCAGCAGTTTCTCTAGCGGGCCTTACACCGGGGAGCTGTTTTTT.

The chain uses TRBV27 and TRBJ2-2; possible D gene TRBD1, 5 bases. Germline assignment: CDR1 MNHEY and CDR2 SMNVEV (reference sequence). V was shortened by 6 bases and J by 7 bases, with 9 bases between the two germline ends. There are 12 residues in the CDR3. In nucleotides, the CDR3 is TGTGCCAGCAGGGGGCAAGTCGGGGAGCTGTTTTTT. Protein product: CASRGQVGELFF.

This sequence joins TRBV5-1 and TRBJ2-3, with TRBD2 matching over 8 bases. CDR1 is SGHRS and CDR2 is YFSETQ in the germline V gene. There are 16 residues in the CDR3. V lost 4 bases and J lost 0; bases outside the gene matches: 7. The CDR3 loop is CASSVGLADSTDTQYF. In nucleotides, the CDR3 is TGCGCCAGCAGCGTAGGACTAGCAGATAGCACAGATACGCAGTATTTT.

This chain links TRBV2 with TRBJ2-1, with 10 bases matching TRBD2. Germline V gene lookup returns CDR1 SNHLY and CDR2 FYNNEI. Losses at the gene ends were 1 base for V and 12 bases for J; bases not matched to a gene: 9. The CDR3 runs to 15 residues. Here the CDR3 DNA reads TGTGCCAGCAGTGAAGAATTAGCGGGGGGAGGGAGGCAGTTCTTC. Its protein product is CASSEELAGGGRQFF.

J is TRBJ1-1 and V is TRBV11-2; D unresolved. V shed 1 base and J shed 8 bases, with 14 bases lying between them. CDR1 is SGHAT, CDR2 FQNNGV, per germline. The CDR3 contains 14 residues. CDR3 bases: TGTGCCAGCAGCTTAGGGGCCGGGGTTCCCGAAGCTTTCTTT. Protein: CASSLGAGVPEAFF.

The chain links TRBV6-5 to TRBJ1-2, with 8 bases lining up with TRBD1. V shed 4 bases, J shed 4 bases, and the junction held 11 bases outside the gene matches. The CDR3 is 16 residues long. Germline V gene sequence: CDR1 MNHEY, CDR2 SVGAGI. CDR3 DNA sequence: TGTGCCAGCAGTTTGTCGACGGGACAGGAGCTCTATGGCTACACCTTC. Protein: CASSLSTGQELYGYTF.

As concerns this clone: Other nucleotide sequences in the sample specify the same CDR3. This chain joins TRBV5-1 and TRBJ2-3; possible D gene TRBD2, 5 bases. CDR1 is SGHRS and CDR2 is YFSETQ in the germline V gene. V shed 2 bases and J shed 3 bases, with 10 bases lying between them. The CDR3 runs to 14 residues. Here the CDR3 DNA reads TGCGCCAGCAGCTTAAGCGGTGGTACAGATACGCAGTATTTT. Residues: CASSLSGGTDTQYF.

This rearrangement joins TRBV18 to TRBJ2-7; D ambiguous. Trimming stripped 1 base from V and 3 bases from J, with 4 bases between. The CDR3 totals 12 residues. The germline gives CDR1 KGHSH, CDR2 LQKENI. The chain's CDR3 is CASSPLYYEQYF. CDR3 DNA: TGTGCCAGCTCACCACTATACTACGAGCAGTACTTC. The full variable domain, in which reference TRBV18 and TRBJ2-7 provide the parts outside the CDR3, is NAGVMQNPRHLVRRRGQEARLRCSPMKGHSHVYWYRQLPEEGLKFMVYLQKENIIDESGMPKERFSAEFPKEGPSILRIQQVVRGDSAAYFCASSPLYYEQYFGPGTRLTVT.

This chain links TRBV6-5 with TRBJ1-2, with no clear D. Trimming pared 6 bases from V and 3 bases from J, leaving 11 bases between. Germline lookup yields CDR1 MNHEY and CDR2 SVGAGI. The CDR3 totals 13 residues. The CDR3 here is CASSPSGDYGYTF. The CDR3 bases are TGTGCCAGCAGCCCGTCCGGGGACTATGGCTACACCTTC.

Only one count was recorded for this clone. The V and J genes are TRBV18 and TRBJ1-2, with 7 bases aligning to TRBD1. V was clipped by 3 bases and J by 3 bases; unmatched bases: 10. This CDR3 is 16 amino acids long. CDR1 KGHSH and CDR2 LQKENI come from the germline V gene. The CDR3 reads CASSPSRDSAYYGYTF. Here the CDR3 DNA reads TGTGCCAGCTCACCGTCCCGGGACAGCGCGTACTATGGCTACACCTTC.

This clone was detected only a few times. This chain connects TRBV19 to TRBJ1-1; D ambiguous. CDR1 LNHDA and CDR2 SQIVND come from the germline V gene (reference sequence). V was trimmed by 1 base and J by 4 bases, leaving 13 bases between them. This CDR3 spans 15 amino acids. CDR3 in DNA: TGTGCCAGTAGTATAGGGTCCGGGTTTAGCACTGAAGCTTTCTTT. It translates to CASSIGSGFSTEAFF.

The chain recombines TRBV3-1 (or the pseudogene TRBV3-2) with TRBJ2-2; D gene ambiguous. From germline, CDR1 is LGHDT and CDR2 YNNKEL (reference sequence). This CDR3 contains 14 residues. Trimming stripped 4 bases from V and 5 bases from J, with 11 bases between. In DNA, the CDR3 is TGTGCCAGCAGCCCCAATTGGCAAACCGGGGAGCTGTTTTTT. Protein: CASSPNWQTGELFF.

This chain uses TRBV18 with TRBJ1-1; D not resolved. The CDR3 has 14 amino acids. Germline V CDR1 and CDR2: KGHSH, LQKENI. With 3 bases removed from V and 9 bases from J, the gap between germline ends came to 17 bases. The CDR3 DNA reads TGTGCCAGCTCACCGTCTAACGTCGCGAATCAAGCTTTCTTT. Its protein product is CASSPSNVANQAFF.